The 31 T cell receptor beta chains below were found in one sample sequenced in a study of blood T cell repertoires in COVID-19. TCRdb's copy holds only in-frame clones and misses some; the assay was immunoSEQ multiplex PCR. This table has approximately 20,000 clones, more than 75% appearing once. Material: peripheral blood. Receptors originate from a man between 50 and 59 years old with active COVID-19.

This clone was seen a handful of times. This sequence joins TRBV5-1 and TRBJ1-1; 8 positions agree with TRBD1. Germline trimming cut 1 base from V and 1 base from J; bases unmatched to any gene: 3. The CDR3 loop spans 15 amino acids. In germline, CDR1 is SGHRS, CDR2 YFSETQ. CDR3 protein: CASSLSTGGNTEAFF. CDR3 coding DNA: TGCGCCAGCAGCTTGTCCACAGGGGGGAACACTGAAGCTTTCTTT.

The chain carries TRBV19 and TRBJ2-1, with TRBD1 matching 9 bases. The CDR3 is made up of 15 amino acids. J lost 6 bases, V lost 4 bases, and 7 bases had no gene match. Germline V lookup: CDR1 LNHDA, CDR2 SQIVND (reference sequence). The CDR3 DNA sequence: TGTGCCAGTAGTACATCGGGACAGGGACCCAATGAGCAGTTCTTC. It translates to CASSTSGQGPNEQFF.

The chain has TRBV5-1 and TRBJ1-1, with 7 bases lining up with TRBD1. Per the germline V gene, CDR1 is SGHRS and CDR2 is YFSETQ. The CDR3 is 15 residues long. V lost 3 bases, J lost 4 bases, and 9 bases stayed unmatched. Here the CDR3 reads CASSSYRGSITEAFF. CDR3 DNA: TGCGCCAGCAGCTCCTACAGGGGTTCAATCACTGAAGCTTTCTTT.

Only a few counts were recorded for this clone. The chain recombines TRBV7-8 with TRBJ2-7; 7 bases map to TRBD2. Unmatched junction bases numbered 6, after V lost 1 base and J lost 0 bases. There are 16 residues in the CDR3. Germline V gene lookup returns CDR1 SGHVS and CDR2 FQNEAQ. The chain's CDR3 is CASSLGWRGSSYEQYF. DNA for the CDR3: TGTGCCAGCAGCTTAGGCTGGCGGGGGAGCTCCTACGAGCAGTACTTC.

The chain has TRBV7-8 and TRBJ2-3; perhaps TRBD1 as D (6 bases). There are 16 residues in the CDR3. Trimming took 1 base from V and 3 from J, leaving 14 bases between them. CDR1 and CDR2 from the germline V gene are SGHVS and FQNEAQ. In nucleotides, the CDR3 is TGTGCCAGCAGCTTAGAAGGCAGGGGCCTAACAGATACGCAGTATTTT. It specifies CASSLEGRGLTDTQYF.

J is TRBJ2-3 and V is TRBV6-5; 8 nucleotides match TRBD2. Germline V CDR1 and CDR2: MNHEY, SVGAGI. Unmatched junction bases numbered 5, after V lost 6 bases and J lost 3 bases. CDR3 size: 14 residues. The CDR3 region has the DNA TGTGCCAGCAGCAGAGGCGGGGGGACAGATACGCAGTATTTT. It yields the protein CASSRGGGTDTQYF.

The rearrangement joins TRBV6-5 to TRBJ1-1; 7 nucleotides align to TRBD1. Germline V lookup: CDR1 MNHEY, CDR2 SVGAGI. The CDR3 is made up of 13 amino acids. The junction had 4 bases not matched to a gene; V was cut back by 4 bases and J by 5 bases. CDR3: CASSSYRGTEAFF. CDR3 nucleotides: TGTGCCAGCAGTTCATACAGGGGTACTGAAGCTTTCTTT.

The V and J genes are TRBV2 and TRBJ2-7; 7 bases are a match to TRBD2. Looked up from germline, CDR1 is SNHLY and CDR2 is FYNNEI. J lost 2 bases, V lost 5 bases, and 6 bases had no gene match. The CDR3 length is 14 residues. The CDR3 sequence is CASSSLARTYEQYF. Written as DNA, the CDR3 is TGTGCCAGCAGTTCACTAGCGAGGACCTACGAGCAGTACTTC.

The CDR3 spells CASSLGRAGSSQYF. CDR3 DNA: TGTGCCAGCAGCTTGGGTAGGGCAGGGTCGTCCCAGTACTTC. This sequence joins TRBV5-8 and TRBJ2-5; tentatively, D is TRBD1 (5 bases). V lost 0 bases and J lost 9, with 15 bases in between. The CDR3 consists of 14 residues. Looked up from germline, CDR1 is SGHTS and CDR2 is YDEGEE. Based on the CDR3 plus reference TRBV5-8 and TRBJ2-5, the full variable domain is EAGVTQSPTHLIKTRGQQATLRCSPISGHTSVYWYQQALGLGLQFLLWYDEGEERNRGNFPPRFSGRQFPNYSSELNVNALELEDSALYLCASSLGRAGSSQYFGPGTRLLVL.

V and J are TRBV7-2 and TRBJ2-7; no definite D call. The CDR3 covers 13 residues. CDR1 SGHTA and CDR2 FQGNSA come from the germline V gene. The V end was cut by 5 bases, the J end by 2 bases, with 10 bases between. The DNA for the CDR3 is TGTGCCAGCAGCCCCAGTGGTCCCTACGAGCAGTACTTC. This encodes CASSPSGPYEQYF.

The rearrangement uses TRBV6-1 and TRBJ2-3; TRBD2 agrees at 9 bases. The junction had 4 bases not matched to a gene; V was cut back by 2 bases and J by 4 bases. Germline-derived CDR1 and CDR2 are MNHNS and SASEGT. This CDR3 has 15 amino acids. This CDR3 reads CASSESAGGPDTQYF. CDR3 nucleotides: TGTGCCAGCAGTGAATCCGCGGGGGGGCCAGATACGCAGTATTTT.

The chain has TRBV24-1 and TRBJ2-2, with 8 bases fitting TRBD1. The length of the CDR3 is 15 residues. Trimming removed 1 base from V and 6 bases from J; junction bases left unmatched: 3. Looked up from germline, CDR1 is KGHDR and CDR2 is SFDVKD. This chain's CDR3 is CATSDFRDRSGELFF. CDR3 sequence (DNA): TGTGCCACCAGTGATTTTAGGGACAGGTCCGGGGAGCTGTTTTTT.

V gene TRBV4-1 combines with J gene TRBJ1-4; D unclear. This CDR3 has 16 amino acids. Germline CDR1 is MGHRA and CDR2 is YSYEKL. With 0 bases removed from V and 0 bases from J, the gap between germline ends came to 8 bases. CDR3 sequence reads: CASSQEAAATNEKLFF. Written as DNA, the CDR3 is TGCGCCAGCAGCCAAGAAGCGGCAGCAACTAATGAAAAACTGTTTTTT.

This chain connects TRBV7-7 to TRBJ2-7; 8 bases line up with TRBD2. CDR3 size: 14 residues. With 5 bases clipped from V and 4 bases from J, the junction kept 7 bases outside the gene matches. Germline loops: CDR1 SSHAT, CDR2 FNYEAQ (reference sequence). CDR3 nucleotide sequence: TGTGCCAGCAGCATGGGACTAGGGTTTTACGAGCAGTACTTC. Protein: CASSMGLGFYEQYF.

This clone was seen just once. The chain is built from TRBV2 and TRBJ1-1; maybe TRBD1 (6 bases). Germline lookup yields CDR1 SNHLY and CDR2 FYNNEI. The CDR3 totals 14 residues. The germline V and J ends were trimmed by 2 bases and 1 base, with 8 bases remaining between them. The CDR3 nucleotides are TGTGCCAGCAGTGAAACAGGGCCGAACACTGAAGCTTTCTTT. This gives the protein CASSETGPNTEAFF.

This rearrangement joins TRBV5-3 to TRBJ2-5; D may be TRBD2 (5 bases). TRBV5-3 is an ORF; its function is uncertain. V gave up 4 bases and J gave up 1 base, with 17 bases separating them. The CDR3 has 16 amino acids. The CDR3 bases are TGTGCCAGAAGCATACAACCGTGGGAGCCCCAAGAGACCCAGTACTTC. It is translated as CARSIQPWEPQETQYF.

V and J are TRBV3-1 (or the pseudogene TRBV3-2) and TRBJ2-1; maybe TRBD1 (6 bases). In germline, CDR1 is LGHDT, CDR2 YNNKEL (reference sequence). V lost 0 bases to trimming and J lost 0 bases, with 12 bases between them. The CDR3 spans 17 residues. CDR3 region: CASSQDGGGFSYNEQFF. CDR3 DNA: TGTGCCAGCAGCCAAGATGGTGGGGGCTTCTCCTACAATGAGCAGTTCTTC.

J is TRBJ1-3 and V is TRBV7-8, with D unresolved. Germline V CDR1 and CDR2: SGHVS, FQNEAQ. The germline V and J ends were trimmed by 2 bases and 2 bases, with 10 bases remaining between them. The CDR3 is 15 residues long. Here the CDR3 DNA reads TGTGCCAGCAGCTTACTGCGGGGAACTGGAAACACCATATATTTT. Translated: CASSLLRGTGNTIYF.

V gene TRBV9 combines with J gene TRBJ2-2; D is unclear. V was pared by 2 bases and J by 8 bases, with 7 bases between. Germline assignment: CDR1 SGDLS and CDR2 YYNGEE. The CDR3 covers 12 residues. This CDR3 is CASSVRGGELFF. The CDR3, as DNA: TGTGCCAGCAGCGTGCGAGGAGGGGAGCTGTTTTTT.

The table lists this clone with a count of one. The rearrangement joins TRBV7-9 to TRBJ1-2; D gene unclear. V was clipped by 1 base and J by 4 bases, with 4 bases between them. CDR1 SEHNR and CDR2 FQNEAQ come from the germline V gene (reference sequence). CDR3 size: 12 residues. In DNA form, the CDR3 reads TGTGCCAGCAGCTTAGGCAGCTATGGCTACACCTTC. It codes for CASSLGSYGYTF.

This chain links TRBV30 with TRBJ1-1; D call uncertain. This CDR3 comprises 11 residues. V gave up 3 bases and J gave up 8 bases, with 10 bases separating them. CDR1 is GTSNPN and CDR2 is SVGIG in the germline V gene (reference sequence). This chain's CDR3 is CAWSPSREAFF. CDR3 bases: TGTGCCTGGAGCCCTAGCAGGGAAGCTTTCTTT.

This clone showed up just a few times. V gene TRBV5-1 combines with J gene TRBJ1-2; D possibly corresponds to TRBD1 (5 bases). CDR1 SGHRS and CDR2 YFSETQ come from the germline V gene. This CDR3 contains 15 residues. V was clipped by 3 bases and J by 0 bases, with 12 bases between them. DNA of the CDR3: TGCGCCAGCAGCTCATCGACAGCTTCTAACTATGGCTACACCTTC. Protein: CASSSSTASNYGYTF.

The chain is built from TRBV3-1 (or the pseudogene TRBV3-2) and TRBJ2-7, with D unresolved. CDR1 and CDR2 from the germline V gene are LGHDT and YNNKEL (reference sequence). The CDR3 is 13 amino acids. Trimming removed 4 bases from V and 6 bases from J, with 13 bases in between. In nucleotides, the CDR3 is TGTGCCAGCAGCCTTACCCAGGATACCGAGCAGTACTTC. As protein: CASSLTQDTEQYF.

In DNA form, the CDR3 reads TGTGCCATAATGAGCCAGGGGCGGTCCTACGAGCAGTACTTC. It encodes CAIMSQGRSYEQYF. The chain combines TRBV10-3 with TRBJ2-7; possibly TRBD1 for D (6 bases). V lost 9 bases and J lost 1, with 16 bases in between. The CDR3 spans 14 residues. Germline V lookup: CDR1 ENHRY, CDR2 SYGVKD.

The chain recombines TRBV9 with TRBJ2-1, with TRBD2 identical over 9 bases. This CDR3 contains 14 residues. CDR1 SGDLS and CDR2 YYNGEE come from the germline V gene. J lost 13 bases, V lost 0 bases, and 8 bases had no gene match. The CDR3, as DNA: TGTGCCAGCAGCGTAGTGAGTAGCGGGGGCTTACAGTTCTTC. This encodes CASSVVSSGGLQFF.

This chain uses TRBV27 with TRBJ1-2, with 7 bases aligning to TRBD1. With 5 bases clipped from V and 7 bases from J, the junction kept 7 bases outside the gene matches. The CDR3 runs 13 residues. The germline CDR1 and CDR2 sequences are MNHEY and SMNVEV (reference sequence). The CDR3 reads CASSLRQGTGYTF. Here the CDR3 DNA reads TGTGCCAGCAGTCTTCGACAGGGAACTGGCTACACCTTC.

The V call is TRBV7-2, the J call TRBJ2-1; TRBD2 matches 7 bases. The CDR3 sequence is 15 residues long. V trimming: 6 bases; J trimming: 4 bases; junction bases outside the gene matches: 9. The germline CDR1 and CDR2 sequences are SGHTA and FQGNSA. In nucleotides, the CDR3 is TGTGCCAGCAGGCCTTGGCGGGGGAGTTACAATGAGCAGTTCTTC. This sequence encodes CASRPWRGSYNEQFF.

The rearrangement links TRBV7-9 to TRBJ2-7, with 9 bases lining up with TRBD1. Trimming cost V 4 bases and J 7 bases; bases outside gene matches: 20. In germline, CDR1 is SEHNR, CDR2 FQNEAQ (reference sequence). This CDR3 comprises 18 residues. The CDR3 coding sequence is TGTGCCAGCAGCTACGCGAGACCGGGACAGGGTAGGTCTCGGGAGCAGTACTTC. It translates to CASSYARPGQGRSREQYF. Filled out from reference TRBV7-9 and TRBJ2-7, the complete variable domain reads DTGVSQNPRHKITKRGQNVTFRCDPISEHNRLYWYRQTLGQGPEFLTYFQNEAQLEKSRLLSDRFSAERPKGSFSTLEIQRTEQGDSAMYLCASSYARPGQGRSREQYFGPGTRLTVT.

The V and J genes are TRBV2 and TRBJ2-3, with TRBD2 identical over 8 bases. The length of the CDR3 is 14 residues. The germline V gene encodes CDR1 SNHLY and CDR2 FYNNEI. J was trimmed by 5 bases and V by 4 bases; bases with no gene match: 5. Here the CDR3 reads CASSVSGGRDTQYF. CDR3 DNA: TGTGCCAGCAGTGTCAGCGGGGGACGAGATACGCAGTATTTT. The full variable domain, with the rest looked up from reference TRBV2 and TRBJ2-3, is EPEVTQTPSHQVTQMGQEVILRCVPISNHLYFYWYRQILGQKVEFLVSFYNNEISEKSEIFDDQFSVERPDGSNFTLKIRSTKLEDSAMYFCASSVSGGRDTQYFGPGTRLTVL.

The chain has TRBV3-1 (or the pseudogene TRBV3-2) and TRBJ2-7; D ambiguous. Per the germline V gene, CDR1 is LGHDT and CDR2 is YNNKEL (reference sequence). The CDR3 length is 12 residues. V was clipped by 5 bases and J by 2 bases, with 7 bases between them. CDR3 DNA: TGTGCCAGCAGCTCCTCAGCCTACGAGCAGTACTTC. Amino acid sequence: CASSSSAYEQYF.

The gene calls are TRBV18 and TRBJ1-2; D not certain. Deletions cut 2 bases from V and 0 bases from J, with 13 bases between. This CDR3 is 16 amino acids long. Germline V lookup: CDR1 KGHSH, CDR2 LQKENI. CDR3 in DNA: TGTGCCAGCTCACCAATAATAGATGGTGCTAACTATGGCTACACCTTC. Its protein is CASSPIIDGANYGYTF.